The 27 T cell receptor beta chains given below trace back to one sample, sequenced in a study of shared clonotypes between healthy human individuals. Libraries were prepared by immunoSEQ multiplex PCR; TCRdb keeps only in-frame clonotypes and omits some of them. The profile shows millions of clones, 85% to 95% of them singletons. Sequencing input: naive CD4+ T cells sorted from blood. Indicated subset: CD45RA+ positively selected. The receptors originated from a man aged 18 to 29 in good health.

The chain couples TRBV4-1 to TRBJ2-3; 7 bases are shared with TRBD2. The CDR3 runs 16 residues. In germline, CDR1 is MGHRA, CDR2 YSYEKL. With 1 base clipped from V and 3 bases from J, the junction kept 7 bases outside the gene matches. CDR3 amino acids: CASSQGGTGGTDTQYF. The CDR3 DNA follows: TGCGCCAGCAGCCAAGGTGGGACGGGGGGAACAGATACGCAGTATTTT.

CDR3 loop: CASSDPSGAGSYEQYF. Here the CDR3 DNA reads TGCGCCAGCAGTGACCCATCCGGGGCAGGATCCTACGAGCAGTACTTC. This sequence joins TRBV10-1 and TRBJ2-7, with D perhaps matching TRBD1 or TRBD2 (5 bases each). The ends were cut back, 3 bases at V and 1 base at J, with 16 bases in the middle. This CDR3 is built from 16 residues. CDR1 and CDR2 (germline): WNHNN, SYGVQD (reference sequence).

The V call is TRBV6-1, the J call TRBJ1-3; tentative D call: TRBD1 (6 bases). This CDR3 spans 15 amino acids. Germline V gene lookup returns CDR1 MNHNS and CDR2 SASEGT. V lost 6 bases and J 4 bases, leaving 16 bases between the germline ends. CDR3: CASSPVQGSGNTIYF. The CDR3 DNA follows: TGTGCCAGCAGCCCCGTACAGGGATCGGGAAACACCATATATTTT.

The rearrangement uses TRBV5-6 and TRBJ1-2, with D perhaps TRBD1 (6 bases). V dropped 5 bases and J dropped 3 bases, with 14 bases sitting between them. Germline V CDR1 and CDR2: SGHDT, YYEEEE. The CDR3 totals 14 residues. The CDR3, as DNA: TGTGCCAGCAGACACAGGGCCGGGGACTATGGCTACACCTTC. Its protein is CASRHRAGDYGYTF. The full variable domain, with the rest looked up from reference TRBV5-6 and TRBJ1-2, is DAGVTQSPTHLIKTRGQQVTLRCSPKSGHDTVSWYQQALGQGPQFIFQYYEEEERQRGNFPDRFSGHQFPNYSSELNVNALLLGDSALYLCASRHRAGDYGYTFGSGTRLTVV.

V gene TRBV9 combines with J gene TRBJ2-6; D call uncertain. This CDR3 is built from 14 residues. V lost 0 bases and J 3 bases, leaving 4 bases between the germline ends. Germline V gene data show CDR1 as SGDLS and CDR2 as YYNGEE. The CDR3 protein is CASSVGNGANVLTF. In DNA, the CDR3 is TGTGCCAGCAGCGTAGGGAATGGGGCCAACGTCCTGACTTTC.

The chain recombines TRBV10-1 with TRBJ2-3; D might be TRBD1 (5 bases). Trimming left V 5 bases short and J 6 bases short, with 12 bases between. The CDR3 contains 13 residues. The germline V gene has CDR1 WNHNN and CDR2 SYGVQD (reference sequence). In nucleotides, the CDR3 is TGCGCCAGCAGTAAGACAGCAACGGATACGCAGTATTTT. This encodes CASSKTATDTQYF.

This rearrangement joins TRBV6-5 to TRBJ2-5, with 10 bases aligning to TRBD2. Losses at the gene ends were 6 bases for V and 2 bases for J; bases not matched to a gene: 3. Germline loops: CDR1 MNHEY, CDR2 SVGAGI. The CDR3 is made up of 14 amino acids. The CDR3 DNA sequence: TGTGCCAGCAGAGTTAGCGGGGGGCAAGAGACCCAGTACTTC. Encoded protein: CASRVSGGQETQYF.

V is TRBV6-6 and J is TRBJ1-5; D unresolved. The CDR3 runs 14 residues. Germline CDR1 and CDR2: MNHNY and SVGAGI (reference sequence). V lost 5 bases to trimming and J lost 3 bases, with 11 bases between them. CDR3 coding DNA: TGTGCCAGCAGTACCCCACACCTCAATCAGCCCCAGCATTTT. Its protein is CASSTPHLNQPQHF.

V is TRBV6-1 and J is TRBJ2-1; no reliable D call. Per the germline V gene, CDR1 is MNHNS and CDR2 is SASEGT. V was trimmed by 4 bases and J by 0 bases, leaving 10 bases between them. CDR3 length: 15 amino acids. In DNA, the CDR3 is TGTGCCAGCAGTGTTGGCCCTACCTCCTACAATGAGCAGTTCTTC. It codes for CASSVGPTSYNEQFF.

The chain employs TRBV20-1 and TRBJ1-2; D not resolved. Germline lookup yields CDR1 DFQATT and CDR2 SNEGSKA (reference sequence). The CDR3 extends over 11 amino acids. V was shortened by 5 bases and J by 7 bases, with 11 bases between the two germline ends. The CDR3 region has the DNA TGCAGTGCTCTGTCTGCAAGTGGCTACACCTTC. This encodes CSALSASGYTF.

Note on this clone: This specimen includes other DNA sequences encoding the same CDR3. The chain is built from TRBV6-5 and TRBJ2-7; D is ambiguous. The germline V gene has CDR1 MNHEY and CDR2 SVGAGI. With 6 bases removed from V and 2 bases from J, the gap between germline ends came to 8 bases. There are 12 residues in the CDR3. CDR3 in DNA: TGTGCCAGCAGCAGTTCGACCTACGAGCAGTACTTC. Protein sequence: CASSSSTYEQYF.

This sequence joins TRBV2 and TRBJ1-5; D is uncertain. Germline CDR1 reads SNHLY; CDR2 reads FYNNEI. Between the trimmed V and J ends, which lost 2 bases and 8 bases, there was a span of 19 bases. This CDR3 spans 16 amino acids. Written as DNA, the CDR3 is TGTGCCAGCAGTGAACAGTTGATAAACTTCGGGGAGCCCCAGCATTTT. Amino acid sequence: CASSEQLINFGEPQHF.

This clone was seen only once. The CDR3, as DNA: TGTGCCAGTACGGGCAGACTAGGCACAGATACGCAGTATTTT. Encoded protein: CASTGRLGTDTQYF. The V and J genes are TRBV19 and TRBJ2-3; the D gene is possibly TRBD2 (6 bases). The CDR3 runs to 14 residues. The V gene's germline CDR1 is LNHDA and CDR2 SQIVND (reference sequence). The V and J ends lost 7 bases and 1 base respectively, with 12 bases between them.

This sequence joins TRBV28 and TRBJ2-2; weak D call: TRBD1 (7 bases). V lost 7 bases to trimming and J lost 3 bases, with 18 bases between them. The length of the CDR3 is 16 residues. Germline CDR1 MDHEN, CDR2 SYDVKM. The CDR3 sequence is CASTPGGQGDTGELFF. CDR3 nucleotides: TGTGCCAGCACCCCAGGGGGGCAGGGCGACACCGGGGAGCTGTTTTTT.

The genes are TRBV5-1 and TRBJ2-1; D might be TRBD2 (6 bases). This CDR3 is 15 amino acids long. The germline CDR1 and CDR2 sequences are SGHRS and YFSETQ. V lost 2 bases to trimming and J lost 4 bases, with 13 bases between them. The CDR3 coding sequence is TGCGCCAGCAGCTTACCGGCAGGGACTTACAATGAGCAGTTCTTC. It codes for CASSLPAGTYNEQFF.

This clone was observed a single time. The V call is TRBV6-5, the J call TRBJ1-1; TRBD1 might be the D (5 bases). V was cut by 6 bases and J by 8 bases, with 22 bases left in between. The germline CDR1 and CDR2 sequences are MNHEY and SVGAGI. The CDR3 length is 15 residues. CDR3 amino acids: CASRPSTVGITEAFF. In DNA form, the CDR3 reads TGTGCCAGCAGACCGTCGACAGTAGGTATAACCGAAGCTTTCTTT.

The chain uses TRBV7-9 and TRBJ1-3; possible D gene TRBD1, 5 bases. Germline V gene data show CDR1 as SEHNR and CDR2 as FQNEAQ (reference sequence). This CDR3 comprises 17 residues. The V gene lost 5 bases and the J gene lost 2 bases, with 19 bases spanning the gap. Here the CDR3 DNA reads TGTGCCAGCAGCCGATCTGGGCAGGGTCGAACTGGAAACACCATATATTTT. The encoded protein is CASSRSGQGRTGNTIYF.

This rearrangement joins TRBV6-6 to TRBJ2-7; 10 positions agree with TRBD1. CDR3 length equals 15 residues. Germline V gives CDR1 MNHNY, CDR2 SVGAGI (reference sequence). V shed 7 bases and J 1 base; nucleotides not matched to a gene: 7. As DNA, the CDR3 is TGTGCCAGCACCCAGCCGGGACAGGGGTCCTACGAGCAGTACTTC. It codes for CASTQPGQGSYEQYF.

The gene calls are TRBV6-5 and TRBJ1-1; D is perhaps TRBD1 (6 bases). Germline CDR1 is MNHEY and CDR2 is SVGAGI. Trimming left V 5 bases short and J 1 base short, with 14 bases between. The CDR3 is 15 residues long. Written as DNA, the CDR3 is TGTGCCAGCAGTACCCTAGGGGGGTCGAACACTGAAGCTTTCTTT. Its translation: CASSTLGGSNTEAFF.

The gene calls are TRBV30 and TRBJ1-1; D might be TRBD1 (6 bases). The CDR3 consists of 15 residues. Trimming cost V 3 bases and J 4 bases, with 18 bases left between them. Germline CDR1 is GTSNPN and CDR2 is SVGIG (reference sequence). CDR3 sequence reads: CAWSRPAKGGTEAFF. The CDR3 nucleotides read TGTGCCTGGAGCCGACCAGCTAAGGGGGGCACTGAAGCTTTCTTT.

The rearrangement joins TRBV18 to TRBJ1-3; D call uncertain. The V and J ends lost 2 bases and 2 bases respectively, with 7 bases between them. Germline V gene sequence: CDR1 KGHSH, CDR2 LQKENI. The CDR3 has 14 amino acids. The CDR3 bases are TGTGCCAGCTCACCAGTGAAGGCTGGAAACACCATATATTTT. It specifies CASSPVKAGNTIYF.

The J gene is TRBJ2-2, the V gene TRBV30; TRBD2 matches 11 bases. This CDR3 has 15 amino acids. After removal of 2 bases from V and 5 bases from J, the junction contained 4 bases not matched to a gene. The germline gives CDR1 GTSNPN, CDR2 SVGIG (reference sequence). CDR3 protein: CAWSPLAGVTGELFF. The CDR3 DNA sequence: TGTGCCTGGAGTCCACTAGCGGGAGTAACCGGGGAGCTGTTTTTT.

The chain links TRBV30 to TRBJ1-1; D not resolved. The length of the CDR3 is 13 residues. V was pared by 5 bases and J by 7 bases, with 17 bases between. From germline, CDR1 is GTSNPN and CDR2 SVGIG (reference sequence). CDR3 residues: CAWSRESSLEAFF. CDR3 DNA: TGTGCCTGGTCAAGGGAGTCGTCCCTTGAAGCTTTCTTT.

The chain uses TRBV19 and TRBJ1-5; weak D call: TRBD1 (6 bases). The ends were cut back, 8 bases at V and 6 bases at J, with 32 bases in the middle. Per the germline V gene, CDR1 is LNHDA and CDR2 is SQIVND (reference sequence). CDR3 length: 19 amino acids. The CDR3: CASAVNFGTIPLKGQPQHF. CDR3 DNA: TGTGCCAGTGCCGTTAACTTCGGGACAATCCCCCTTAAGGGTCAGCCCCAGCATTTT.

The V gene is TRBV7-9, the J gene TRBJ2-7; D call uncertain. This CDR3 contains 12 residues. The germline V gene encodes CDR1 SEHNR and CDR2 FQNEAQ (reference sequence). V was trimmed by 5 bases and J by 5 bases, leaving 10 bases between them. The CDR3 nucleotides read TGTGCCAGCAGCACCTCCGGAGACGAGCAGTACTTC. It specifies CASSTSGDEQYF. The full variable domain, rest sourced from reference TRBV7-9 and TRBJ2-7, is DTGVSQNPRHKITKRGQNVTFRCDPISEHNRLYWYRQTLGQGPEFLTYFQNEAQLEKSRLLSDRFSAERPKGSFSTLEIQRTEQGDSAMYLCASSTSGDEQYFGPGTRLTVT.

This sequence joins TRBV5-1 and TRBJ2-7, with D uncertain. The CDR3 runs to 14 residues. V was cut by 4 bases and J by 6 bases, with 17 bases left in between. Germline V lookup: CDR1 SGHRS, CDR2 YFSETQ. The CDR3 is CASSPNPNLGEQYF. CDR3 bases: TGCGCCAGCAGCCCGAACCCAAATTTGGGCGAGCAGTACTTC.

The chain uses TRBV5-1 and TRBJ2-1, with TRBD1 matching 9 bases. V was clipped by 4 bases and J by 4 bases; unmatched bases: 9. There are 16 residues in the CDR3. Germline CDR1 and CDR2: SGHRS and YFSETQ. CDR3 sequence (DNA): TGCGCCAGCAGCGTTGGTATGGGACAGGGATACAATGAGCAGTTCTTC. Protein: CASSVGMGQGYNEQFF.